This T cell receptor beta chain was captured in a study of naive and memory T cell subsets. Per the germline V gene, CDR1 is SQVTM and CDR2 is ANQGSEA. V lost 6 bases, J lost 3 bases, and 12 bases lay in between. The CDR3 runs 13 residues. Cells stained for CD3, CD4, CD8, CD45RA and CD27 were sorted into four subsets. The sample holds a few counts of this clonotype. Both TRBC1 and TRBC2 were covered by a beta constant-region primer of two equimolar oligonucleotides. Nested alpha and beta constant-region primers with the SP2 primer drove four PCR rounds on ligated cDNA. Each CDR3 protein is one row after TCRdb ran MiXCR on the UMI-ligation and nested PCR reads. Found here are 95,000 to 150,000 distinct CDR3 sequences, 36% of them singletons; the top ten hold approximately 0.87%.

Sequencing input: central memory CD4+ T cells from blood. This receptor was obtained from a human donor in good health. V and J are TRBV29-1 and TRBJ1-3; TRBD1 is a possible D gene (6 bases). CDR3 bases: TGCAGCGTCCTACAGGGTAGTGGAAACACCATATATTTT. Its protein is CSVLQGSGNTIYF.